The 16 T cell receptor beta chains listed next were all sequenced from one sample in a study of T cells in Graves' hyperthyroidism and ophthalmopathy. Authors of the study amplified TCR beta CDR3 regions from RNA transcripts. HTBI primers were employed in a first-round RT-PCR of the TCR CDR3. TCRdb analysed the multiplex PCR reads with MiXCR anew, one entry per CDR3 protein. The data show 450,000 to 700,000 distinct CDR3 sequences, 40% to 55% seen once. The sequencing sample was made of peripheral blood or thyroid tissue (not recorded which). Every receptor here comes from a woman aged 18-29 years with Graves' hyperthyroidism.

The V and J genes are TRBV24-1 and TRBJ2-5, with 10 positions matching TRBD2. With the DNA end fitting TRBJ2-1 better, the J assignment may be wrong. The V gene's germline CDR1 is KGHDR and CDR2 SFDVKD. This CDR3 region has 17 residues. The CDR3 bases are TGTGCCACCAGTGACGCATTAGCGGGAGGATTATACAATGAGCAGTTCTTC. This gives the protein CATSDALAGGLYNEQFF.

The genes are TRBV20-1 and TRBJ1-6; no definite D call. The CDR3 is 15 amino acids. Trimming removed 1 base from V and 0 bases from J, with 7 bases in between. Germline V lookup: CDR1 DFQATT, CDR2 SNEGSKA (reference sequence). The CDR3 bases are TGCAGTGCTAGAGTACAGAGCTCCTATAATTCACCCCTCCACTTT. Residues: CSARVQSSYNSPLHF.

This clonotype was observed once. One end of the junction varies from germline; a read error may be responsible. CDR3 nucleotide sequence: TGCGCCAGCAGCTTGGGTTTCGGGCGCAATCAGCCCCAGCATTTT. Translating it yields CASSLGFGRNQPQHF. The chain uses TRBV9 and TRBJ1-5; D ambiguous. Looked up from germline, CDR1 is SGDLS and CDR2 is YYNGEE. This CDR3 is 15 amino acids long.

This clonotype has more than one count but fewer than ten. V is TRBV6-2 or TRBV6-3 and J is TRBJ1-5; 7 nucleotides match TRBD1. The CDR3 is 15 residues long. The junction had 3 bases not matched to a gene; V was cut back by 4 bases and J by 0 bases. Germline CDR1 reads MNHEY; CDR2 reads SVGEGT. CDR3 sequence: CASSFAGGSNQPQHF. The CDR3 DNA reads TGTGCCAGCAGTTTCGCAGGGGGTAGCAATCAGCCCCAGCATTTT.

This clonotype was observed many times. The chain employs TRBV6-1 and TRBJ1-5, with D hard to call. The CDR3 consists of 13 residues. The V gene's germline CDR1 is MNHNS and CDR2 SASEGT. V was shortened by 1 base and J by 3 bases, with 4 bases between the two germline ends. The CDR3 protein is CASSEVPNQPQHF. The CDR3 DNA is TGTGCCAGCAGTGAAGTTCCCAATCAGCCCCAGCATTTT.

The chain couples TRBV2 to TRBJ1-1; no firm D call. Trimming took off 3 bases at V and 6 bases at J, with 11 bases between the two ends. Germline V gene lookup returns CDR1 SNHLY and CDR2 FYNNEI. The length of the CDR3 is 13 residues. CDR3 bases: TGTGCCAGCAGTGAGGAGGGCATCGCTGAAGCTTTCTTT. This codes for CASSEEGIAEAFF.

Many counts were recorded for this clonotype. This sequence joins TRBV9 and TRBJ2-5; D assignment may be TRBD1 or TRBD2 (5 bases each). The germline gives CDR1 SGDLS, CDR2 YYNGEE. CDR3 length: 17 amino acids. Deletions cut 0 bases from V and 3 bases from J, with 18 bases between. For the CDR3, the DNA is TGTGCCAGCAGCGTAGGTCCCGAGGGACCGCGGAAAGAGACCCAGTACTTC. Its translation is CASSVGPEGPRKETQYF.

Turning to this clonotype: An end of the junction does not agree with germline; a read error may underlie this. V usage is TRBV15 and J usage is TRBJ1-5, with D possibly TRBD1 on 5 matching bases. Looked up from germline, CDR1 is LNHNV and CDR2 is YYDKDF (reference sequence). This CDR3 contains 15 residues. The CDR3 protein is CAASSEWRGRQPQHF. The DNA of the CDR3 is TGTGCCGCCAGCAGTGAATGGCGGGGCCGGCAGCCCCAGCATTTT.

This clonotype showed up many times. This chain uses TRBV3-1 with TRBJ2-5; D is possibly TRBD2 (5 bases). V shed 1 base and J shed 2 bases, with 8 bases lying between them. The CDR3 runs to 14 residues. Germline V gene lookup returns CDR1 LGHDT and CDR2 YNNKEL (reference sequence). CDR3 DNA sequence: TGTGCCAGCAGCCAAGGACTACGTCAAGAGACCCAGTACTTC. Encoded protein: CASSQGLRQETQYF.

The sample holds many counts of this clonotype. The rearrangement joins TRBV20-1 to TRBJ1-1; unclear D gene. Trimming pared 2 bases from V and 1 base from J, leaving 8 bases between. CDR1 DFQATT and CDR2 SNEGSKA come from the germline V gene (reference sequence). The CDR3 has 13 amino acids. CDR3 region: CSARKTENTEAFF. The CDR3 coding sequence is TGCAGTGCTAGAAAGACGGAGAACACTGAAGCTTTCTTT.

For this clonotype: Given a much more abundant clone one base away, this may be a read error. The V call is TRBV7-9, the J call TRBJ2-5; D might be TRBD1 (5 bases). This CDR3 is 14 amino acids long. V was shortened by 4 bases and J by 1 base, with 10 bases between the two germline ends. CDR1 and CDR2 from the germline V gene are SEHNR and FQNEAQ (reference sequence). This CDR3 reads CASSWGRIQETQYF. CDR3 sequence (DNA): TGTGCCAGCAGCTGGGGCAGGATCCAAGAGACCCAGTACTTC.

About this clonotype: The junction departs from the called germline gene at one end, perhaps through a read error. V usage is TRBV7-9 and J usage is TRBJ2-7; possible D gene TRBD2, 6 bases. This CDR3 is built from 16 residues. Germline assignment: CDR1 SEHNR and CDR2 FQNEAQ (reference sequence). The CDR3 sequence is CASSPTSISGSYEQYF. In DNA, the CDR3 is TGCGCCAGCAGCCCAACCTCAATTAGCGGAAGCTACGAGCAGTACTTC.

The chain carries TRBV10-3 and TRBJ1-2; D gene ambiguous. This CDR3 region has 16 residues. Germline V CDR1 and CDR2: ENHRY, SYGVKD. V dropped 2 bases and J dropped 4 bases, with 17 bases sitting between them. DNA for the CDR3: TGTGCCATCAGTGAGAGGTCCCGGACGTCCTTCTATGGCTACACCTTC. Translated: CAISERSRTSFYGYTF.

In this sample, this clonotype turned up many times. The chain carries TRBV7-2 and TRBJ2-5; D remains ambiguous. With 5 bases removed from V and 4 bases from J, the gap between germline ends came to 11 bases. Germline CDR1 is SGHTA and CDR2 is FQGNSA. The CDR3 runs 13 residues. CDR3 in amino acids: CASSLGTSETQYF. The CDR3 nucleotides read TGTGCCAGCAGCCTAGGAACCTCAGAGACCCAGTACTTC.

The CDR3 sequence: CASSLAETGTNTEAFF. The CDR3, as DNA: TGTGCCAGCAGCTTGGCAGAGACAGGAACAAACACTGAAGCTTTCTTT. V gene TRBV5-8 combines with J gene TRBJ1-1; TRBD1 might be the D (6 bases). Trimming removed 0 bases at V and 2 bases at J, with 14 bases between. Germline V lookup: CDR1 SGHTS, CDR2 YDEGEE. This CDR3 is 16 amino acids long. The full variable domain, with the rest looked up from reference TRBV5-8 and TRBJ1-1, is EAGVTQSPTHLIKTRGQQATLRCSPISGHTSVYWYQQALGLGLQFLLWYDEGEERNRGNFPPRFSGRQFPNYSSELNVNALELEDSALYLCASSLAETGTNTEAFFGQGTRLTVV.

Ten or more counts support this clonotype. The chain uses TRBV6-5 and TRBJ1-2; a possible D gene is TRBD1 (6 bases). Trimming took off 0 bases at V and 10 bases at J, with 15 bases between the two ends. CDR3 size: 14 residues. The germline gives CDR1 MNHEY, CDR2 SVGAGI. The CDR3 sequence is CASSYSTTGTDYTF. The CDR3 DNA follows: TGTGCCAGCAGTTACTCTACGACAGGTACAGACTACACCTTC.